The text below deals with one T cell receptor beta chain. This CDR3 is built from 18 residues. The V segment lost 4 bases and the J segment 2 bases; nucleotides outside the gene matches: 15. The germline V gene has CDR1 SGDLS and CDR2 YYNGEE. Cohort 3 donors were reported recovered after two negative PCRs, clearance, or symptom resolution. The source of the sample is a study of blood T cell repertoires in COVID-19. The wider study: Both acute and convalescent COVID-19 samples were obtained from the United States, Italy and Spain.

Profiling relied on immunoSEQ multiplex PCR, and the TCRdb table lists in-frame clones only, not all of them. The sample includes about 200,000 clones, 75% to 90% seen only once; the top ten take roughly a sixth. The TCR sequence derives from a man aged 40-50 years who had recovered from COVID-19. The chain recombines TRBV9 with TRBJ2-1; 7 bases fit TRBD2. Sequenced sample: PBMCs or T cells enriched from blood (not recorded which). For the CDR3, the DNA is TGTGCCAGCAGCCCTCAAACCTCCGGGAGCGGGACCTACAATGAGCAGTTCTTC. It codes for CASSPQTSGSGTYNEQFF.